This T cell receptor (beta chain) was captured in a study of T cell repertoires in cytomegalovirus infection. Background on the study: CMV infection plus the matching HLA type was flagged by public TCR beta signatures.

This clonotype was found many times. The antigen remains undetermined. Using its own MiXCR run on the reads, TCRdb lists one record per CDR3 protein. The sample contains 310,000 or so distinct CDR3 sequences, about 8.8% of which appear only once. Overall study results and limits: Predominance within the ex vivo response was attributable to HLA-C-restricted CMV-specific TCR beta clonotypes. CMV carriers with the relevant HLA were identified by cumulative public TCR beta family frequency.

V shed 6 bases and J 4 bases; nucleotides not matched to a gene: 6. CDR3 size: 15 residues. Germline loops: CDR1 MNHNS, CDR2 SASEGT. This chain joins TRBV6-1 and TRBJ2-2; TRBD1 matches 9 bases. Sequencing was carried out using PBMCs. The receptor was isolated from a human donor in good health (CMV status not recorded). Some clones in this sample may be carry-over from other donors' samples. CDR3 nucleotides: TGTGCCAGCAGCCGGGGGACAGGGCCCACCGGGGAGCTGTTTTTT. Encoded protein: CASSRGTGPTGELFF.